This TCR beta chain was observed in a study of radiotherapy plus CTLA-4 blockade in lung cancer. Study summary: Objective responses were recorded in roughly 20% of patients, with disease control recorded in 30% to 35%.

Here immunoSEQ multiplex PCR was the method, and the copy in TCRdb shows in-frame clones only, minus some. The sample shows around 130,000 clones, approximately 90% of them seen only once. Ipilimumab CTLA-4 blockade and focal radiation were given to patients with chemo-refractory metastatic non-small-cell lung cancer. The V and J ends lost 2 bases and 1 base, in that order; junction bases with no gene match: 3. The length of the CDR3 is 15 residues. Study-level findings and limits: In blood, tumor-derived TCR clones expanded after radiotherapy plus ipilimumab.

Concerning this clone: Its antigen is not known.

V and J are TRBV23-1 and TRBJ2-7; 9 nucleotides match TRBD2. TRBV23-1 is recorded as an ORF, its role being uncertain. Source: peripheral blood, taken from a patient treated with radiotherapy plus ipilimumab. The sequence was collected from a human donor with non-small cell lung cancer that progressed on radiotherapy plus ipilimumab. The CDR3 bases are TGCGCCAGCAGTCAAAGCGGGAGGAGGTCCTACGAGCAGTACTTC. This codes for CASSQSGRRSYEQYF.